This T cell receptor beta chain was documented in a study of spatial heterogeneity in lung cancer. On the study more broadly: The study consistently detected more beta-chain than alpha-chain sequences.

Study outcomes and limitations: For expanded intratumoral alpha and beta TCRs, counts tracked tumor mutation counts.

The time point denotes: sample taken at primary tumor resection. This clonotype was detected many times. Its antigen is undetermined. Germline V lookup: CDR1 SGDLS, CDR2 YYNGEE. This CDR3 spans 14 amino acids. Trimming pared 4 bases from V and 6 bases from J, leaving 13 bases between. TCRdb re-called the 5' RACE reads with MiXCR, one entry per CDR3 protein. Of 20,000 to 25,000 distinct CDR3 sequences listed, over 2.5% are singletons. The chain recombines TRBV9 with TRBJ2-2; D remains unclear. The specimen was lung tumor tissue, collected at surgery. The clonotype was recovered from a male donor with early-stage non-small cell lung cancer. Here the CDR3 reads CASSPSLSSGELFF. Written as DNA, the CDR3 is TGTGCCAGCAGCCCCTCTTTGTCCTCCGGGGAGCTGTTTTTT.